Presented here are 23 T cell receptor beta chains from one specimen sequenced in a study of cytomegalovirus exposure and HLA in healthy donors. With 60 Vbeta and 13 Jbeta primers, the PCR was carried out. Libraries were prepared by immunoSEQ multiplex PCR; TCRdb keeps only in-frame clonotypes and omits some of them. The table records roughly 120,000 clones, 70% to 85% of them present only once. Sequenced: PBMCs. These receptors originate from a man between 50 and 59 years old in good health and CMV-seropositive.

This rearrangement joins TRBV5-6 to TRBJ1-5, with D possibly being TRBD1 (6 bases). The CDR3 has 18 residues. Per the germline V gene, CDR1 is SGHDT and CDR2 is YYEEEE. V was pared by 0 bases and J by 7 bases, with 23 bases between. CDR3 residues: CASSLGGPVGAVRQPQHF. The CDR3 DNA sequence: TGTGCCAGCAGCTTGGGGGGGCCTGTCGGGGCGGTTCGGCAGCCCCAGCATTTT.

This rearrangement joins TRBV10-3 to TRBJ2-5, with 7 bases aligning to TRBD2. Matching the DNA end better, TRBJ2-7 makes the J call doubtful. Germline CDR1 ENHRY, CDR2 SYGVKD. The CDR3 spans 14 residues. The CDR3 DNA follows: TGTGCCATCAGTGACCCGGGGGGAGGCTACGAGCAGTACTTC. It translates to CAISDPGGGYEQYF.

This clone was observed once. The chain joins TRBV7-2 to TRBJ2-5; maybe TRBD2 (6 bases). The V gene lost 3 bases and the J gene lost 0 bases, with 11 bases spanning the gap. The CDR3 runs 15 residues. Germline V gene lookup returns CDR1 SGHTA and CDR2 FQGNSA. The CDR3 is CASSFFAGYQETQYF. The CDR3 nucleotides read TGTGCCAGCAGCTTCTTTGCGGGGTACCAAGAGACCCAGTACTTC.

J is TRBJ2-3 and V is TRBV28; 9 bases agree with TRBD1. V dropped 8 bases and J dropped 6; count of bases not matched to a gene: 12. CDR1 is MDHEN and CDR2 is SYDVKM in the germline V gene. The CDR3 covers 15 residues. The CDR3 loop is CASSGRDRASDTQYF. CDR3 DNA: TGTGCCAGCTCGGGCCGGGACAGGGCATCGGATACGCAGTATTTT. The entire variable domain, with the rest obtained from reference TRBV28 and TRBJ2-3, is as follows: DVKVTQSSRYLVKRTGEKVFLECVQDMDHENMFWYRQDPGLGLRLIYFSYDVKMKEKGDIPEGYSVSREKKERFSLILESASTNQTSMYLCASSGRDRASDTQYFGPGTRLTVL.

This clone was observed a single time. This sequence joins TRBV6-1 and TRBJ2-2; 8 positions agree with TRBD1. V gave up 2 bases and J gave up 6 bases; unmatched junction bases: 2. There are 14 residues in the CDR3. Germline V gives CDR1 MNHNS, CDR2 SASEGT. CDR3 protein: CASSEQGAPGELFF. The CDR3, as DNA: TGTGCCAGCAGTGAACAGGGGGCTCCCGGGGAGCTGTTTTTT.

This clone has only one observation. The gene calls are TRBV2 and TRBJ1-2; the match to TRBD1 covers 7 bases. CDR1 and CDR2 from the germline V gene are SNHLY and FYNNEI. V was pared by 6 bases and J by 3 bases, with 7 bases of the junction left unmatched. The CDR3 runs to 14 residues. The CDR3 protein is CASRPLDRDYGYTF. In DNA, the CDR3 is TGTGCCAGCAGACCACTCGACAGGGACTATGGCTACACCTTC.

A single count supports this clone. V usage is TRBV4-3 and J usage is TRBJ2-3; D gene ambiguous. Germline V gene data show CDR1 as LGHNA and CDR2 as YSLEER. The V end was cut by 2 bases, the J end by 1 base, with 13 bases between. The CDR3 consists of 16 residues. The CDR3 spells CASSQRYASGTDTQYF. The CDR3 region has the DNA TGCGCCAGCAGCCAACGGTACGCCTCCGGCACAGATACGCAGTATTTT.

In regard to this clone: The sample carries other DNA sequences with the same CDR3. CDR3 sequence reads: CASSVGTGGNSPLHF. The CDR3 nucleotides are TGCGCCAGCAGCGTTGGGACAGGGGGGAATTCACCCCTCCACTTT. J is TRBJ1-6 and V is TRBV4-1; 11 bases match TRBD1. Per germline, CDR1 MGHRA and CDR2 YSYEKL. CDR3 length: 15 residues. V lost 5 bases to trimming and J lost 7 bases; unmatched junction nucleotides: 4.

The rearrangement uses TRBV5-6 and TRBJ2-7; 9 bases align to TRBD1. The CDR3 consists of 15 residues. In germline, CDR1 is SGHDT, CDR2 YYEEEE. Trimming removed 3 bases from V and 3 bases from J; junction bases left unmatched: 7. CDR3: CASSSPTTGGYEQYF. CDR3 DNA sequence: TGTGCCAGCAGCTCACCCACGACAGGGGGCTACGAGCAGTACTTC.

This clone was observed a handful of times. V is TRBV4-1 and J is TRBJ2-1; 12 positions agree with TRBD2. The CDR3 is 18 amino acids. V was pared by 4 bases and J by 0 bases, with 7 bases of the junction left unmatched. Germline values: CDR1 MGHRA, CDR2 YSYEKL. This CDR3 reads CASSLGLAGLVSYNEQFF. As DNA, the CDR3 is TGCGCCAGCAGCCTAGGACTAGCGGGACTGGTCTCCTACAATGAGCAGTTCTTC.

The rearrangement uses TRBV2 and TRBJ1-4, with 7 bases that match TRBD1. The CDR3 sequence is 14 residues long. Trimming took 7 bases from V and 8 from J; bases not matched to a gene: 10. CDR1 SNHLY and CDR2 FYNNEI come from the germline V gene. CDR3: CASTTGAGEEKLFF. CDR3 sequence (DNA): TGTGCCAGCACTACAGGGGCCGGAGAGGAAAAACTGTTTTTT. Looking up the rest from reference TRBV2 and TRBJ1-4 gives the full variable domain: EPEVTQTPSHQVTQMGQEVILRCVPISNHLYFYWYRQILGQKVEFLVSFYNNEISEKSEIFDDQFSVERPDGSNFTLKIRSTKLEDSAMYFCASTTGAGEEKLFFGSGTQLSVL.

This clone is a singleton in its sample. The V call is TRBV30, the J call TRBJ2-1, with D unclear. Germline CDR1 GTSNPN, CDR2 SVGIG (reference sequence). The CDR3 extends over 14 amino acids. Trimming took 2 bases from V and 7 from J, leaving 15 bases between them. The CDR3 sequence: CAWSKLYFLNEQFF. The DNA for the CDR3 is TGTGCCTGGAGTAAACTGTACTTCCTAAATGAGCAGTTCTTC.

The chain links TRBV18 to TRBJ1-1; possible D gene TRBD1, 5 bases. V was pared by 3 bases and J by 7 bases, with 15 bases between. This CDR3 has 14 residues. Germline loops: CDR1 KGHSH, CDR2 LQKENI. This CDR3 reads CASSPFGGDGEAFF. In DNA form, the CDR3 reads TGTGCCAGCTCACCCTTCGGGGGGGATGGTGAAGCTTTCTTT.

Ten or more counts support this clone. The CDR3 region has the DNA TGTGCCAGCAGCCAAGGGCAGGGGACCTACGAGCAGTACTTC. It yields the protein CASSQGQGTYEQYF. The chain combines TRBV4-2 with TRBJ2-7, with a possible D match to TRBD1 (6 bases). V lost 1 base and J lost 2, with 9 bases in between. CDR3 length: 14 residues. CDR1 and CDR2 (germline): LGHNA, YNFKEQ.

The V and J genes are TRBV25-1 and TRBJ2-7, with D possibly TRBD1 on 5 matching bases. Germline V gene sequence: CDR1 MGHDK, CDR2 SYGVNS. This CDR3 comprises 15 residues. V lost 4 bases to trimming and J lost 5 bases, with 18 bases between them. The CDR3 sequence: CASSAQTSRANEQYF. The CDR3 DNA sequence: TGTGCCAGCAGTGCCCAAACTTCCAGGGCCAACGAGCAGTACTTC.

The V gene is TRBV10-1, the J gene TRBJ1-1, with D possibly matching TRBD1 (5 bases). The CDR3 spans 14 residues. CDR1 WNHNN and CDR2 SYGVQD come from the germline V gene (reference sequence). Trimming shortened V by 8 bases and J by 5 bases, and 18 bases separated the two germline ends. The chain's CDR3 is CASPSPGVWTEAFF. DNA for the CDR3: TGCGCCAGCCCCAGCCCGGGGGTTTGGACTGAAGCTTTCTTT.

The chain combines TRBV5-6 with TRBJ1-3, with 8 bases matching TRBD1. V shed 4 bases, J shed 4 bases, and the junction held 16 bases outside the gene matches. Germline CDR1 is SGHDT and CDR2 is YYEEEE. The CDR3 spans 18 residues. CDR3 DNA: TGTGCCAGCAGCCGGCGACAACAGGGGGGAATTTTCGGAAACACCATATATTTT. This translates into CASSRRQQGGIFGNTIYF.

The chain couples TRBV27 to TRBJ1-5, with 7 nucleotides matching TRBD1. The CDR3 runs to 15 residues. Unmatched junction bases numbered 3, after V lost 3 bases and J lost 1 base. Germline CDR1 and CDR2: MNHEY and SMNVEV (reference sequence). CDR3 sequence reads: CASSLSRGSNQPQHF. The CDR3 DNA reads as TGTGCCAGCAGTTTGAGCAGGGGGAGCAATCAGCCCCAGCATTTT.

The rearrangement uses TRBV5-6 and TRBJ2-3; D might be TRBD2 (7 bases). The CDR3 is 16 residues long. Trimming stripped 4 bases from V and 5 bases from J, with 20 bases between. Per the germline V gene, CDR1 is SGHDT and CDR2 is YYEEEE. CDR3 loop: CASSPLVGGGKDTQYF. The CDR3 bases are TGTGCCAGCAGCCCCCTGGTGGGAGGGGGGAAAGATACGCAGTATTTT.

The chain combines TRBV2 with TRBJ2-7; TRBD2 matches at 9 bases. The CDR3 is 14 residues long. Germline V gene lookup returns CDR1 SNHLY and CDR2 FYNNEI. The V segment lost 6 bases and the J segment 2 bases; nucleotides outside the gene matches: 5. In nucleotides, the CDR3 is TGTGCCAGCAGCCCAGAGCGGGGGGCCTACGAGCAGTACTTC. As protein: CASSPERGAYEQYF.

J is TRBJ2-2 and V is TRBV5-4; D unclear. The CDR3 runs 14 residues. CDR1 SGHNT and CDR2 YYREEE come from the germline V gene (reference sequence). Trimming stripped 0 bases from V and 1 base from J, with 4 bases between. CDR3 sequence reads: CASSLDLNTGELFF. CDR3 coding DNA: TGTGCCAGCAGCTTGGACTTGAACACCGGGGAGCTGTTTTTT.

This clone has only one observation. The rearrangement uses TRBV5-1 and TRBJ1-4, with no clear D. This CDR3 has 16 residues. The V gene lost 2 bases and the J gene lost 0 bases, with 11 bases spanning the gap. CDR1 is SGHRS, CDR2 YFSETQ, per germline. The CDR3 region has the DNA TGCGCCAGCAGCTTAGTCCCCGCGGCAACTAATGAAAAACTGTTTTTT. Translating gives CASSLVPAATNEKLFF.

The chain carries TRBV5-4 and TRBJ2-6; 8 bases align to TRBD1. In germline, CDR1 is SGHNT, CDR2 YYREEE (reference sequence). The CDR3 extends over 17 amino acids. Unmatched junction bases numbered 5, after V lost 3 bases and J lost 0 bases. The chain's CDR3 is CASSSRTGSSGANVLTF. The DNA of the CDR3 is TGTGCCAGCAGCTCAAGGACAGGGAGCTCTGGGGCCAACGTCCTGACTTTC.